This T cell receptor (beta chain) was profiled in a study of metastatic and nonmetastatic thyroid tumors. Findings and caveats of the study: Reported TCR beta diversity, measured in blood and tumor, was significantly higher for malignant thyroid tumors than for benign nodules.

This clone has more than one count but fewer than ten. Its antigen is unknown. Before thyroid surgery, none of the patients had received any treatment. Per the authors' pipeline: Clinicopathological groups differed in CDR3, with these differences serving to build a distant-metastasis classifier for papillary thyroid cancer. TCRdb redid the clone calls on the PCR reads using MiXCR. TCRdb's processing, not the study's, gives the V and J calls here. The data show 40,000 or so clones, more than 45% seen once. Germline assignment: CDR1 MNHEY and CDR2 SVGAGI. The junction had 5 bases not matched to a gene; V was cut back by 2 bases and J by 2 bases. The CDR3 contains 16 residues.

This rearrangement joins TRBV6-5 to TRBJ2-1, with 8 bases lining up with TRBD2. The sequencing input was tumor tissue. This receptor was identified in a male donor with papillary thyroid cancer or a benign thyroid nodule (not recorded which). Some clones in this sample may be carry-over from other donors' samples. Here the CDR3 DNA reads TGTGCCAGCAGTTACCGTAGCGGGGCGGCCTACAATGAGCAGTTCTTC. Amino acids: CASSYRSGAAYNEQFF.